This T cell receptor beta chain was sequenced for a study of cytomegalovirus exposure and HLA in healthy donors. 60 Vbeta and 13 Jbeta primers were used in PCR. The protocol was immunoSEQ multiplex PCR, while the TCRdb copy is restricted to in-frame clones and leaves out a portion. The sample lists about 87,000 clones; 65% to 75% were seen once. Regarding this clone: The antigen is unknown.

Study-wide results and caveats: Prior analysis indicated that the majority of TCR beta V segments exhibited productivity approximately 87% or approximately 30% of the time.

Germline V gene data show CDR1 as MDHEN and CDR2 as SYDVKM. The trim removed 5 bases at V and 15 bases at J, leaving 5 bases unmatched. The CDR3 is 11 amino acids. This clonotype was obtained from a man aged 25-45 years in good health and CMV-seropositive. Sequences were obtained from PBMCs. The V and J genes are TRBV28 and TRBJ2-1; TRBD2 matches 9 bases. The CDR3 loop reads CASSHAGGGFF. CDR3 bases: TGTGCCAGCAGTCACGCGGGAGGGGGGTTCTTC. Full variable domain (remainder filled in from reference TRBV28 and TRBJ2-1): DVKVTQSSRYLVKRTGEKVFLECVQDMDHENMFWYRQDPGLGLRLIYFSYDVKMKEKGDIPEGYSVSREKKERFSLILESASTNQTSMYLCASSHAGGGFFGPGTRLTVL.